The present T cell receptor (beta chain) was sequenced within a study of cytotoxic CD8 clonotypes in ibrutinib-treated CLL. Findings and limits, study-wide: Baseline-level clonality went beyond age-matched healthy donors and moved in step with circulating CD8+ T-cell counts.

Sequenced by immunoSEQ multiplex PCR; TCRdb stores in-frame clones only, minus some. The data show about 130,000 clones, roughly 88% seen once. This clone was recorded once. Its antigen is unidentified. V gave up 0 bases and J gave up 8 bases, with 16 bases separating them. This CDR3 has 16 amino acids. Germline V gives CDR1 LGHNA, CDR2 YSLEER. The chain carries TRBV4-3 and TRBJ1-4; D gene unclear. The receptor comes from a human donor with chronic lymphocytic leukemia. Specimen: PBMCs, collected after 24 months of ibrutinib treatment. As DNA, the CDR3 is TGCGCCAGCAGCCAAGATATGAGAGGGTTCGGCGAAAAACTGTTTTTT. This translates into CASSQDMRGFGEKLFF.